Following are 22 T cell receptor beta chains from one sample sequenced in a study of blood T cell repertoires in COVID-19. Using immunoSEQ multiplex PCR, the repertoire was profiled, and TCRdb retains in-frame clones only, with some absent. The sample contains around 180,000 clones, under 85% of which appear only once. Sample: peripheral blood. The source of these receptors is a human donor in a cohort sampled during active COVID-19.

The J gene is TRBJ1-5, the V gene TRBV6-2 or TRBV6-3; 8 bases are a match to TRBD1. V lost 5 bases and J lost 6; bases outside the gene matches: 6. Germline V gene lookup returns CDR1 MNHEY and CDR2 SVGEGT. The CDR3 covers 14 residues. CDR3 residues: CASSLTGDRQPQHF. CDR3 coding DNA: TGTGCCAGCAGTCTGACAGGGGATCGTCAGCCCCAGCATTTT.

This clone was seen once. The V gene is TRBV11-2, the J gene TRBJ2-7; D perhaps matches TRBD1 (6 bases). This CDR3 spans 15 amino acids. Germline CDR1 reads SGHAT; CDR2 reads FQNNGV. Trimming left V 2 bases short and J 3 bases short, with 14 bases between. The DNA for the CDR3 is TGTGCCAGCAGCTTAAATCAGGGGCCTTTCTACGAGCAGTACTTC. Its protein product is CASSLNQGPFYEQYF.

This chain links TRBV7-9 with TRBJ1-2; TRBD1 matches 8 bases. This CDR3 contains 15 residues. CDR1 SEHNR and CDR2 FQNEAQ come from the germline V gene (reference sequence). V gave up 3 bases and J gave up 6 bases; unmatched junction bases: 9. The CDR3 bases are TGTGCCAGCAGCTTGAGGCCCCAGGGGGCCGATGGCTACACCTTC. This sequence encodes CASSLRPQGADGYTF.

The genes are TRBV7-8 and TRBJ1-2; a weak D match, TRBD1 (5 bases). Germline V CDR1 and CDR2: SGHVS, FQNEAQ. Trimming took 0 bases from V and 4 from J, leaving 12 bases between them. CDR3 length equals 15 residues. CDR3 in amino acids: CASSLARDLFYGYTF. CDR3 sequence (DNA): TGTGCCAGCAGCTTAGCCCGGGACTTATTCTATGGCTACACCTTC.

The chain combines TRBV9 with TRBJ2-5; D ambiguous. Germline-derived CDR1 and CDR2 are SGDLS and YYNGEE. Trimming shortened V by 0 bases and J by 0 bases, and 6 bases separated the two germline ends. This CDR3 has 14 residues. This CDR3 is CASSVGNYQETQYF. CDR3 DNA: TGTGCCAGCAGCGTAGGTAACTACCAAGAGACCCAGTACTTC.

The V gene is TRBV14, the J gene TRBJ2-3; the D gene is possibly TRBD2 (7 bases). The germline V gene has CDR1 SGHDN and CDR2 FVKESK. V was trimmed by 4 bases and J by 0 bases, leaving 20 bases between them. CDR3 length: 18 amino acids. CDR3 sequence reads: CASSLGVAGASSTDTQYF. DNA for the CDR3: TGTGCCAGCAGCCTTGGTGTTGCGGGGGCCTCTAGCACAGATACGCAGTATTTT.

This clone was seen more than once but under ten times. This sequence joins TRBV10-1 and TRBJ1-6, with a weak D call TRBD1 (5 bases). The CDR3 extends over 18 amino acids. The germline V and J ends were trimmed by 8 bases and 0 bases, with 20 bases remaining between them. Germline CDR1 and CDR2: WNHNN and SYGVQD (reference sequence). CDR3 in DNA: TGCGCCAGCCGACCGCCTAAGGGGCAGAGCTCCTATAATTCACCCCTCCACTTT. It encodes CASRPPKGQSSYNSPLHF.

CDR3: CASSPFGTSGGQETQYF. The CDR3 bases are TGTGCCAGCAGCCCCTTCGGGACTAGCGGGGGACAAGAGACCCAGTACTTC. The V call is TRBV3-1 (or the pseudogene TRBV3-2), the J call TRBJ2-5, with 14 nucleotides matching TRBD2. Trimming removed 4 bases from V and 2 bases from J; junction bases left unmatched: 6. The CDR3 totals 17 residues. The V gene's germline CDR1 is LGHDT and CDR2 YNNKEL (reference sequence).

The rearrangement joins TRBV18 to TRBJ1-5; the match to TRBD1 covers 9 bases. The CDR3 consists of 15 residues. Per germline, CDR1 KGHSH and CDR2 LQKENI. V gave up 1 base and J gave up 5 bases; unmatched junction bases: 3. The CDR3 here is CASSPRTGGDQPQHF. The CDR3, as DNA: TGTGCCAGCTCACCACGAACAGGGGGCGATCAGCCCCAGCATTTT.

The chain uses TRBV5-1 and TRBJ2-2; D is unclear. Germline V gene data show CDR1 as SGHRS and CDR2 as YFSETQ. There are 13 residues in the CDR3. The ends were cut back, 5 bases at V and 2 bases at J, with 7 bases in the middle. The CDR3 nucleotides read TGCGCCAGCAGTCCAGGAAACACCGGGGAGCTGTTTTTT. It translates to CASSPGNTGELFF. Full variable domain (rest looked up from reference TRBV5-1 and TRBJ2-2): KAGVTQTPRYLIKTRGQQVTLSCSPISGHRSVSWYQQTPGQGLQFLFEYFSETQRNKGNFPGRFSGRQFSNSRSEMNVSTLELGDSALYLCASSPGNTGELFFGEGSRLTVL.

The chain has TRBV15 and TRBJ2-6; a possible D gene is TRBD2 (5 bases). The germline V gene has CDR1 LNHNV and CDR2 YYDKDF (reference sequence). The CDR3 consists of 18 residues. V dropped 4 bases and J dropped 4 bases, with 20 bases sitting between them. CDR3 sequence (DNA): TGTGCCACCAGCACCCCCAGCGGACTCTTGACAGGGGCCAACGTCCTGACTTTC. Encoded protein: CATSTPSGLLTGANVLTF.

The chain links TRBV5-1 to TRBJ2-2; no definite D call. V lost 3 bases and J 0 bases, leaving 15 bases between the germline ends. CDR3 length equals 17 residues. Germline V lookup: CDR1 SGHRS, CDR2 YFSETQ. The CDR3 DNA reads as TGCGCCAGCAGCTACCGACACGCCGCCCCGAACACCGGGGAGCTGTTTTTT. Translation gives CASSYRHAAPNTGELFF.

This chain links TRBV5-1 with TRBJ2-7; 7 nucleotides align to TRBD1. The germline gives CDR1 SGHRS, CDR2 YFSETQ. After removal of 0 bases from V and 4 bases from J, the junction contained 7 bases not matched to a gene. The CDR3 has 15 amino acids. This chain's CDR3 is CASSLGVTGKYEQYF. CDR3 nucleotide sequence: TGCGCCAGCAGCTTGGGGGTGACAGGGAAATACGAGCAGTACTTC.

The rearrangement joins TRBV4-1 to TRBJ1-1, with 8 bases identical to TRBD1. The CDR3 length is 15 residues. Trimming cost V 4 bases and J 0 bases; bases outside gene matches: 4. The germline gives CDR1 MGHRA, CDR2 YSYEKL. The CDR3, as DNA: TGCGCCAGCAGCCCTCGGACAGGGATGAACACTGAAGCTTTCTTT. Its protein is CASSPRTGMNTEAFF.

The CDR3 DNA reads as TGTGCCAGCAGTCACGGGGGGGGATCCTATGGCTACACCTTC. As protein: CASSHGGGSYGYTF. The chain is built from TRBV27 and TRBJ1-2, with a possible D match to TRBD1 (5 bases). CDR1 MNHEY and CDR2 SMNVEV come from the germline V gene (reference sequence). Trimming took off 5 bases at V and 4 bases at J, with 14 bases between the two ends. The CDR3 is 14 residues long.

This clone was counted once. The chain carries TRBV19 and TRBJ2-1; D is possibly TRBD1 (5 bases). The CDR3 contains 16 residues. V lost 7 bases, J lost 15 bases, and 31 bases lay in between. Germline loops: CDR1 LNHDA, CDR2 SQIVND (reference sequence). The DNA of the CDR3 is TGTGCCAGTACCAAGCAGGGCGGATTAGAACATAGGCGTCCGTTCTTC. Amino acid sequence: CASTKQGGLEHRRPFF.

CDR3 in amino acids: CASSLTSGAEGETQYF. The CDR3 nucleotides are TGCGCCAGCAGTTTAACTAGCGGCGCCGAGGGGGAGACCCAGTACTTC. This chain joins TRBV5-1 and TRBJ2-5; TRBD2 agrees at 8 bases. V shed 5 bases and J 5 bases; nucleotides not matched to a gene: 14. Germline V gene sequence: CDR1 SGHRS, CDR2 YFSETQ. CDR3 length: 16 residues. Based on the CDR3 plus reference TRBV5-1 and TRBJ2-5, the full variable domain is KAGVTQTPRYLIKTRGQQVTLSCSPISGHRSVSWYQQTPGQGLQFLFEYFSETQRNKGNFPGRFSGRQFSNSRSEMNVSTLELGDSALYLCASSLTSGAEGETQYFGPGTRLLVL.

The chain carries TRBV6-5 and TRBJ2-7; 7 bases align to TRBD2. This CDR3 comprises 14 residues. Trimming cost V 0 bases and J 3 bases; bases outside gene matches: 2. The V gene's germline CDR1 is MNHEY and CDR2 SVGAGI. CDR3 coding DNA: TGTGCCAGCAGTTACTCACGGGGGGACTACGAGCAGTACTTC. This encodes CASSYSRGDYEQYF.

The rearrangement joins TRBV6-5 to TRBJ2-1; 9 bases align to TRBD2. The CDR3 extends over 15 amino acids. V lost 5 bases, J lost 0 bases, and 2 bases stayed unmatched. Germline V CDR1 and CDR2: MNHEY, SVGAGI. The CDR3 nucleotides read TGTGCCAGCAGTCGTAGCGGGGGCTCCTACAATGAGCAGTTCTTC. This codes for CASSRSGGSYNEQFF.

The chain carries TRBV13 and TRBJ1-1; D remains unclear. Trimming pared 7 bases from V and 0 bases from J, leaving 15 bases between. The germline CDR1 and CDR2 sequences are PRHDT and FYEKMQ (reference sequence). The CDR3 length is 15 residues. CDR3 loop: CASNEGRSMNTEAFF. The DNA for the CDR3 is TGTGCCAGCAATGAGGGCCGGTCCATGAACACTGAAGCTTTCTTT.

The gene calls are TRBV3-1 (or the pseudogene TRBV3-2) and TRBJ2-3, with a weak D call TRBD1 (6 bases). Between the trimmed V and J ends, which lost 1 base and 3 bases, there was a span of 14 bases. Germline CDR1 and CDR2: LGHDT and YNNKEL (reference sequence). CDR3 size: 16 residues. CDR3 protein: CASSQGWGLGTDTQYF. CDR3 coding DNA: TGTGCCAGCAGCCAAGGGTGGGGGCTGGGGACAGATACGCAGTATTTT.

V usage is TRBV6-1 and J usage is TRBJ2-1; D perhaps matches TRBD2 (7 bases). This CDR3 has 15 amino acids. V lost 1 base and J lost 8, with 15 bases in between. Germline V gives CDR1 MNHNS, CDR2 SASEGT. CDR3 DNA sequence: TGTGCCAGCAGTGAAGTGGGGGGGGGCGGCTATGAGCAGTTCTTC. As protein: CASSEVGGGGYEQFF.